These 21 T cell receptor beta chains came from one sample sequenced in a study of identical twins. TCRdb redid the calling of the 5' RACE reads with MiXCR, one entry per CDR3 protein. Here the sample spans 520,000 or so distinct CDR3 sequences, 20% to 25% being singletons. Separately, the same data were catalogued under a study of T cells expressing NK-cell markers.

The sequenced material came from CD4+ T cells sorted from blood. These receptors all stem from a young woman in good health.

The chain has TRBV12-3 or TRBV12-4 and TRBJ1-1; D unclear. The V end was cut by 7 bases, the J end by 0 bases, with 18 bases between. CDR3 length equals 16 residues. CDR3 in amino acids: CASTVDASVLNTEAFF. In nucleotides, the CDR3 is TGTGCCAGCACCGTAGACGCGTCAGTCTTGAACACTGAAGCTTTCTTT.

The chain links TRBV3-1 to TRBJ2-7; D remains unclear. V was clipped by 2 bases and J by 2 bases, with 10 bases between them. This CDR3 region has 14 residues. From germline, CDR1 is LGHDT and CDR2 YNNKEL (reference sequence). CDR3 in DNA: TGTGCCAGCAGCCAAAGTAAGCGACCCTACGAGCAGTACTTC. Its protein product is CASSQSKRPYEQYF.

CDR3 loop: CASSQDRVLRVGTGELFF. The CDR3 DNA is TGCGCCAGCAGCCAAGATCGAGTCTTACGGGTGGGCACCGGGGAGCTGTTTTTT. The chain combines TRBV4-3 with TRBJ2-2; D remains unclear. The CDR3 length is 18 residues. Trimming pared 0 bases from V and 4 bases from J, leaving 18 bases between. Germline CDR1 and CDR2: LGHNA and YSLEER.

A few counts support this clonotype. The chain employs TRBV6-1 and TRBJ2-3, with 7 bases aligning to TRBD1. This CDR3 has 14 amino acids. The V and J ends lost 6 bases and 5 bases, in that order; junction bases with no gene match: 8. Germline-derived CDR1 and CDR2 are MNHNS and SASEGT. The CDR3 here is CASRFGQAKDTQYF. The CDR3 DNA sequence: TGTGCCAGCAGGTTTGGACAGGCAAAAGATACGCAGTATTTT.

This clonotype was seen at least ten times. The gene calls are TRBV15 and TRBJ2-7; TRBD2 matches 9 bases. This CDR3 contains 14 residues. The V gene's germline CDR1 is LNHNV and CDR2 YYDKDF (reference sequence). The V gene end was trimmed by 4 bases and the J gene end by 6 bases; junction bases not matched to a gene: 7. CDR3 nucleotide sequence: TGTGCCACCAGCATAACCGGGACTAGCTTCGAGCAGTACTTC. Translation gives CATSITGTSFEQYF.

This sequence joins TRBV7-2 and TRBJ2-2; D is unclear. CDR3 length equals 15 residues. The germline V gene encodes CDR1 SGHTA and CDR2 FQGNSA. V was cut by 4 bases and J by 5 bases, with 14 bases left in between. CDR3 DNA: TGTGCCAGCAGCTCCGAAGGGTTGAGAACCGGGGAGCTGTTTTTT. This encodes CASSSEGLRTGELFF.

The gene calls are TRBV20-1 and TRBJ1-6, with TRBD1 matching over 7 bases. Germline values: CDR1 DFQATT, CDR2 SNEGSKA (reference sequence). The trim removed 3 bases at V and 6 bases at J, leaving 2 bases unmatched. The CDR3 is 13 residues long. The DNA of the CDR3 is TGCAGTGCTAGGGGGACAGCTAATTCACCCCTCCACTTT. It specifies CSARGTANSPLHF.

This clonotype was counted only a few times. CDR3 amino acids: CASSVGTYNEKLFF. DNA of the CDR3: TGTGCCAGCAGCGTGGGGACTTATAATGAAAAACTGTTTTTT. This chain links TRBV7-8 with TRBJ1-4; TRBD1 is a possible D gene (5 bases). The CDR3 sequence is 14 residues long. Trimming took 5 bases from V and 4 from J, leaving 11 bases between them. Germline CDR1 SGHVS, CDR2 FQNEAQ.

The rearrangement uses TRBV20-1 and TRBJ2-3; D uncertain. CDR3 length: 17 residues. The V and J ends lost 0 bases and 0 bases respectively, with 16 bases between them. Germline CDR1 and CDR2: DFQATT and SNEGSKA (reference sequence). This CDR3 reads CSARDAKTQSSTDTQYF. DNA of the CDR3: TGCAGTGCTAGAGATGCAAAGACACAATCTAGCACAGATACGCAGTATTTT.

The chain recombines TRBV12-3 or TRBV12-4 with TRBJ2-7, with 7 bases identical to TRBD1. The CDR3 has 14 residues. J gave up 2 bases and V 6 bases, and 7 bases lay outside the gene matches. In DNA, the CDR3 is TGTGCCAGCAGCCGACAGGGTATCACCTACGAGCAGTACTTC. Translation: CASSRQGITYEQYF.

The CDR3 DNA reads TGTGCCAGCAGACCGGGCCTTGGTGAAAAACTGTTTTTT. Its protein is CASRPGLGEKLFF. The chain combines TRBV12-3 or TRBV12-4 with TRBJ1-4; the D is unclear. CDR3 size: 13 residues. V gave up 6 bases and J gave up 7 bases, with 12 bases separating them.

This clonotype was found a few times. The chain uses TRBV5-1 and TRBJ2-3, with 11 nucleotides matching TRBD1. This CDR3 has 15 amino acids. Germline lookup yields CDR1 SGHRS and CDR2 YFSETQ. J was trimmed by 2 bases and V by 4 bases; bases with no gene match: 3. The CDR3 loop is CASSPGQGATDTQYF. CDR3 DNA sequence: TGCGCCAGCAGCCCTGGACAGGGGGCCACAGATACGCAGTATTTT.

The DNA of the CDR3 is TGTGCCAGCAGCTTAGGACCGGCCAAGAAAGCTTTCTTT. Amino acids: CASSLGPAKKAFF. The chain links TRBV7-2 to TRBJ1-1; D not resolved. Germline CDR1 and CDR2: SGHTA and FQGNSA. Trimming removed 1 base at V and 9 bases at J, with 12 bases between. This CDR3 has 13 residues.

This clonotype has just a few counts. The J gene is TRBJ1-2, the V gene TRBV5-1; possible D gene TRBD1, 5 bases. The germline gives CDR1 SGHRS, CDR2 YFSETQ. The CDR3 runs to 17 residues. V was clipped by 0 bases and J by 1 base, with 16 bases between them. The CDR3 DNA reads TGCGCCAGCAGCTTGGGGGACCCGAACATTTTTAACTATGGCTACACCTTC. This translates into CASSLGDPNIFNYGYTF.

This chain connects TRBV15 to TRBJ2-2; D is ambiguous. Trimming cost V 1 base and J 0 bases, with 9 bases left between them. In germline, CDR1 is LNHNV, CDR2 YYDKDF (reference sequence). This CDR3 has 16 residues. The CDR3, as DNA: TGTGCCACCAGCAGAGCGGTTAGCCCGAACACCGGGGAGCTGTTTTTT. It specifies CATSRAVSPNTGELFF.

This clonotype appeared many times. The chain recombines TRBV5-1 with TRBJ2-2; 7 bases are a match to TRBD1. The V gene's germline CDR1 is SGHRS and CDR2 YFSETQ. The CDR3 runs to 15 residues. The V gene end was trimmed by 5 bases and the J gene end by 5 bases; junction bases not matched to a gene: 9. CDR3 region: CASRLRDRRTGELFF. The CDR3 region has the DNA TGCGCCAGCAGGTTAAGGGACAGAAGAACCGGGGAGCTGTTTTTT.

This clonotype came up many times. V gene TRBV29-1 combines with J gene TRBJ1-1; D not certain. Between the trimmed V and J ends, which lost 4 bases and 5 bases, there was a span of 11 bases. The CDR3 has 12 amino acids. Germline values: CDR1 SQVTM, CDR2 ANQGSEA. CDR3: CSVGSRDTEAFF. The DNA of the CDR3 is TGCAGCGTTGGGAGTCGGGATACTGAAGCTTTCTTT. The whole variable domain, remainder taken from reference TRBV29-1 and TRBJ1-1, is SAVISQKPSRDICQRGTSLTIQCQVDSQVTMMFWYRQQPGQSLTLIATANQGSEATYESGFVIDKFPISRPNLTFSTLTVSNMSPEDSSIYLCSVGSRDTEAFFGQGTRLTVV.

In its sample, this clonotype was seen many times. CDR3 nucleotide sequence: TGTGCCAGCAGTTTAGGGGCGAACACTGAAGCTTTCTTT. It specifies CASSLGANTEAFF. The V gene is TRBV12-3 or TRBV12-4, the J gene TRBJ1-1, with unresolved D. Trimming cost V 1 base and J 1 base, with 4 bases left between them. The CDR3 has 13 residues.

This clonotype was picked up a small number of times. This chain uses TRBV6-5 with TRBJ1-5, with TRBD1 matching over 7 bases. This CDR3 spans 17 amino acids. Germline V CDR1 and CDR2: MNHEY, SVGAGI. J lost 1 base, V lost 2 bases, and 8 bases had no gene match. This CDR3 is CASSYRYTGASNQPQHF. The DNA for the CDR3 is TGTGCCAGCAGTTACAGATACACAGGGGCGAGCAATCAGCCCCAGCATTTT.

V usage is TRBV6-5 and J usage is TRBJ2-1; 9 nucleotides line up with TRBD1. The J segment lost 7 bases and the V segment lost 2 bases, leaving 3 bases of the junction unmatched. The CDR3 has 14 amino acids. Germline V gene data show CDR1 as MNHEY and CDR2 as SVGAGI. The CDR3 is CASSYGTGLNEQFF. DNA of the CDR3: TGTGCCAGCAGTTACGGGACAGGGCTTAATGAGCAGTTCTTC.

In this sample, this clonotype turned up a few times. The chain employs TRBV5-1 and TRBJ2-1; the match to TRBD2 covers 11 bases. The CDR3 runs 16 residues. The V segment lost 2 bases and the J segment 5 bases; nucleotides outside the gene matches: 6. In germline, CDR1 is SGHRS, CDR2 YFSETQ. CDR3: CASSFAGLAVDNEQFF. CDR3 in DNA: TGCGCCAGCAGCTTTGCGGGACTAGCGGTTGACAATGAGCAGTTCTTC. Complete variable domain (other parts from reference TRBV5-1 and TRBJ2-1): KAGVTQTPRYLIKTRGQQVTLSCSPISGHRSVSWYQQTPGQGLQFLFEYFSETQRNKGNFPGRFSGRQFSNSRSEMNVSTLELGDSALYLCASSFAGLAVDNEQFFGPGTRLTVL.